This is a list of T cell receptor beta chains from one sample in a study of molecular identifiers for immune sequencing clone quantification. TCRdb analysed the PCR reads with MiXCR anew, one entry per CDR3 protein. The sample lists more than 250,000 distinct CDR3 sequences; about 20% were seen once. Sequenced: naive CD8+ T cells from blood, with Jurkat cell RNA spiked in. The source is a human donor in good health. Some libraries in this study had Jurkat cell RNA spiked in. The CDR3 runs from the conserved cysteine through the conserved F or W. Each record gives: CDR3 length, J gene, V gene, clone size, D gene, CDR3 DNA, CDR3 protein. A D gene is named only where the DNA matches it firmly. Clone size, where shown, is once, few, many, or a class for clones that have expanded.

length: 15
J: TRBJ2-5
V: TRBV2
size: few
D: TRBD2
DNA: TGTGCCAGCAGCACTAGCGGGGGGCACCAAGAGACCCAGTACTTC
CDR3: CASSTSGGHQETQYF

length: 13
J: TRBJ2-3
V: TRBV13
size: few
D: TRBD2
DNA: TGTGCCAGCAGCGAGGTCAGCGGGAGGGTTCAGTATTTT
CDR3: CASSEVSGRVQYF

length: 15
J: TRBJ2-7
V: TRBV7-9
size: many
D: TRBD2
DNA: TGTGCCAGCAGCTTAGTAGCGGGGCTCAGTGGCGAGCAGTACTTC
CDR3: CASSLVAGLSGEQYF

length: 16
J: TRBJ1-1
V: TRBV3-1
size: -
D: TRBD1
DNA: TGTGCCAGCAGCAACCGGGACAGGTCAGTTAGGACTGAAGCTTTCTTT
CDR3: CASSNRDRSVRTEAFF

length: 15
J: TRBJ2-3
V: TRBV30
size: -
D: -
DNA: TGTGCCTGGAGTGTTGAGGTCACTCACACAGATACGCAGTATTTT
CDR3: CAWSVEVTHTDTQYF

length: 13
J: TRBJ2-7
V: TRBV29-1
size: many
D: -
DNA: TGCAGCGTTGAAGCCCCAGACAGTTACGAGCAGTACTTC
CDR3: CSVEAPDSYEQYF

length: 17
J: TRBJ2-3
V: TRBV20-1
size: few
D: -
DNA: TGCAGTGCTAGAGATCTAACGGGCCTCACTAGCACAGATACGCAGTATTTT
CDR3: CSARDLTGLTSTDTQYF

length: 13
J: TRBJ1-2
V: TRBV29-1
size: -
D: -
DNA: TGCAGCGTTGACAGGGGTGGAATCTATGGCTACACCTTC
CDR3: CSVDRGGIYGYTF

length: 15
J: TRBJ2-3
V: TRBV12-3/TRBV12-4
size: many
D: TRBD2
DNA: TGTGCCAGCCTAACTAGCGGGGGGCGCACAGATACGCAGTATTTT
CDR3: CASLTSGGRTDTQYF

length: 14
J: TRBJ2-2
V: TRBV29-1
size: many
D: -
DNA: TGCAGCGTTGAATGGGGGTACGGCACCGGGGAGCTGTTTTTT
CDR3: CSVEWGYGTGELFF

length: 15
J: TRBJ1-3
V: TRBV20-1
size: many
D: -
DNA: TGCAGTGCTAGAGATATGACGGATTCTGGAAACACCATATATTTT
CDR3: CSARDMTDSGNTIYF

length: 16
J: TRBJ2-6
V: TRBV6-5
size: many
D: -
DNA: TGTGCCAGCAGAGAGGACGGCCACTCTGGGGCCAACGTCCTGACTTTC
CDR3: CASREDGHSGANVLTF

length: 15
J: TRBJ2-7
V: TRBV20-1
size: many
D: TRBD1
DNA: TGCAGTGCTAGAGATGGGGGGACAGGGTCATACGAGCAGTACTTC
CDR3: CSARDGGTGSYEQYF

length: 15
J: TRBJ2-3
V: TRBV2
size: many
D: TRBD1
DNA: TGTGCCAGCAGTGAGTACAGGGGGTTCTCAGATACGCAGTATTTT
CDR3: CASSEYRGFSDTQYF

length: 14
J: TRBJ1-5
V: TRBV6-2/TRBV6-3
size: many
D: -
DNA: TGTGCCAGCAGTTTATCCCGGCTAGATCAGCCCCAGCATTTT
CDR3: CASSLSRLDQPQHF

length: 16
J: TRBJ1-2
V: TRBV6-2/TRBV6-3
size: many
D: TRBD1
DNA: TGTGCCAGCAGTTACTCCTGGGACAGCTCCAACTATGGCTACACCTTC
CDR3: CASSYSWDSSNYGYTF

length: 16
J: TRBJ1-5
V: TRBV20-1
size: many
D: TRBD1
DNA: TGCAGTGCTAGACACCGGGACAGCTATAGCAATCAGCCCCAGCATTTT
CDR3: CSARHRDSYSNQPQHF

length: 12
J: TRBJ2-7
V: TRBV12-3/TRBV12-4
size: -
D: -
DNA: TGTGCCAGCAGTTACAGCGCCTACGAGCAGTACTTC
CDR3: CASSYSAYEQYF

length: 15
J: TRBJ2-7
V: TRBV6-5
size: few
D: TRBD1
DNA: TGTGCCAGCAGTTACGGGACAGGGGGCTTATACGAGCAGTACTTC
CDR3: CASSYGTGGLYEQYF

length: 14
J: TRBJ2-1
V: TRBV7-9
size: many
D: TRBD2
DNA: TGTGCCAGCATTGTAGCGGGAGGGCCCAATGAGCAGTTCTTC
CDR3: CASIVAGGPNEQFF

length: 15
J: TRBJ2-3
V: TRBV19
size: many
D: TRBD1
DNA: TGTGCCAGTACTCCGACAGGGACAATCACAGATACGCAGTATTTT
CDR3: CASTPTGTITDTQYF

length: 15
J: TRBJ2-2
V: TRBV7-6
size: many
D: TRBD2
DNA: TGTGCCAGCAGCCCCGGACTAGCGGGAGCCGGGGAGCTGTTTTTT
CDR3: CASSPGLAGAGELFF

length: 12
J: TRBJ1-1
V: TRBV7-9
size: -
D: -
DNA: TGCGCCAGCAGCTTAGCATTTGGTGAAGCTTTCTTT
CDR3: CASSLAFGEAFF

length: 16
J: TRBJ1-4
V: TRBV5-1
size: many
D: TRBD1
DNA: TGCGCCAGCGCAGAAGAAAGGGACAGTGCTAATGAAAAACTGTTTTTT
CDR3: CASAEERDSANEKLFF

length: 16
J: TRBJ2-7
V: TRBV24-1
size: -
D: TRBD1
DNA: TGTGCCACCAGTGGTCGTCGGACAGGGGGCATGGGGGAGCAGTACTTC
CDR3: CATSGRRTGGMGEQYF

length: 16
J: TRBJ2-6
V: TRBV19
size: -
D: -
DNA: TGTGCCACCGAGGACAGTGGAGGCCCCGGGGCCAACGTCCTGACTTTC
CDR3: CATEDSGGPGANVLTF

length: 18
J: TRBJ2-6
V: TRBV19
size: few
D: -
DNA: TGTGCCAGTAGTGCATCCGGGACATTAAGCTCTGGGGCCAACGTCCTGACTTTC
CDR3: CASSASGTLSSGANVLTF

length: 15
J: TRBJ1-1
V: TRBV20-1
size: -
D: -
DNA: TGCGGTGCTAGAGATCCAGAAACAGGGAACACTGAAGCTTTCTTT
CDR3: CGARDPETGNTEAFF

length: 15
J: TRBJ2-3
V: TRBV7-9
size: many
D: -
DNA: TGTGCCAGCAGGCCAATGGGGACGGTCACAGATACGCAGTATTTT
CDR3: CASRPMGTVTDTQYF

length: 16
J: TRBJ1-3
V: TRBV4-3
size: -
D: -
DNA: TGCGCCAGCAGCCAAGATTCAGGGACCTCTGGAAACACCATATATTTT
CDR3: CASSQDSGTSGNTIYF